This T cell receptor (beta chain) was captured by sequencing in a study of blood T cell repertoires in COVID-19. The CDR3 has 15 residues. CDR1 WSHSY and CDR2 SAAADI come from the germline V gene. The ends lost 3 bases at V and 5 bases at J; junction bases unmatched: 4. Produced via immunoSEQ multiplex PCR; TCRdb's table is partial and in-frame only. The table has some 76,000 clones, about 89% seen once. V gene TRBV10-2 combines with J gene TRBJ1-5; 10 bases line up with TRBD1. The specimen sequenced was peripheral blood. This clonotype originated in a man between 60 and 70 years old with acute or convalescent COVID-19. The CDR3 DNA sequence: TGCGCCAGCAGTGACAGGACAGGGGGTCATCAGCCCCAGCATTTT. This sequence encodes CASSDRTGGHQPQHF.